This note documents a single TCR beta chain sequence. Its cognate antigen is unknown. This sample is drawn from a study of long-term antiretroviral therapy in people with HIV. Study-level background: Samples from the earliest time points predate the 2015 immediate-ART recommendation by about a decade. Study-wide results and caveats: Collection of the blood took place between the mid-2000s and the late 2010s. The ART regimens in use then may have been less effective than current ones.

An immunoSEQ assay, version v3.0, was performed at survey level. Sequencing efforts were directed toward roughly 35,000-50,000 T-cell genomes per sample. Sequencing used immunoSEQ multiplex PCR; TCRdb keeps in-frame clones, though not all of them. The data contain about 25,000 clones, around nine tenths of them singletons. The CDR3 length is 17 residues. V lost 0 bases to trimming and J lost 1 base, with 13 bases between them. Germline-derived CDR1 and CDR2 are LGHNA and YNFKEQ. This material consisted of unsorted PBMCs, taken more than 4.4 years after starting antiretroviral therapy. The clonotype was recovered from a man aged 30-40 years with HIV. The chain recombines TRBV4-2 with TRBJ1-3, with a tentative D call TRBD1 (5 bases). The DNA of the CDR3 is TGTGCCAGCAGCCAAGAGGGGGGGTTAGTTTCTGGAAACACCATATATTTT. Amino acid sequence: CASSQEGGLVSGNTIYF.